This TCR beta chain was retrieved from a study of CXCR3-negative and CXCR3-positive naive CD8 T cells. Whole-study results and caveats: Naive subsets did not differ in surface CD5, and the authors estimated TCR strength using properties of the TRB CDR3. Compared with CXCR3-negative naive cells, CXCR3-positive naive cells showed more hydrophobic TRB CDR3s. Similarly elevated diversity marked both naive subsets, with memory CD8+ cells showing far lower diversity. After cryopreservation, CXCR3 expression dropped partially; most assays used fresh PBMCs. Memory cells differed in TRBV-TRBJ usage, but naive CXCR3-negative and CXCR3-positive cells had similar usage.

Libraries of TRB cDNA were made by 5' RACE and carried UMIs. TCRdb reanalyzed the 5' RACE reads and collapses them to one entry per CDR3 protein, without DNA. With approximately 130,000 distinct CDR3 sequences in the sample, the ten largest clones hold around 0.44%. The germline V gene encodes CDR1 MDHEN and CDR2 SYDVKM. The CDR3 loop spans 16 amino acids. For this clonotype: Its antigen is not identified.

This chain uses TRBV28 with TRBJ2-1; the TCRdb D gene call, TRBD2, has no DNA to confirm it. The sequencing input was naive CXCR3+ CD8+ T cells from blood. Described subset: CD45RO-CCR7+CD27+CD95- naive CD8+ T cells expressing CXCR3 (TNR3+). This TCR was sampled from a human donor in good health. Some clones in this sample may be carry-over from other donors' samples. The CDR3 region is CASSPRRGASYNEQFF.